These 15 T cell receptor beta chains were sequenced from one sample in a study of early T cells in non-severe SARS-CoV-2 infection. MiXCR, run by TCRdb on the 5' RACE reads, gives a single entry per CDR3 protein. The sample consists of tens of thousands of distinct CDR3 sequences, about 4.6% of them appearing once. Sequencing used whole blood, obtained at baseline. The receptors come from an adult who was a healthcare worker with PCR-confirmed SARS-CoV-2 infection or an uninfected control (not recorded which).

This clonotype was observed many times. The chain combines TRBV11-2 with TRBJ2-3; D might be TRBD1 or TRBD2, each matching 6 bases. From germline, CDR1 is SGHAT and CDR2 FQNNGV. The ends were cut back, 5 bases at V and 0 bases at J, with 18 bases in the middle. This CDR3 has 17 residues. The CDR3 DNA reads TGTGCCAGCAGCCCTGCCCGGGGGCGGGCTAGCACAGATACGCAGTATTTT. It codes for CASSPARGRASTDTQYF.

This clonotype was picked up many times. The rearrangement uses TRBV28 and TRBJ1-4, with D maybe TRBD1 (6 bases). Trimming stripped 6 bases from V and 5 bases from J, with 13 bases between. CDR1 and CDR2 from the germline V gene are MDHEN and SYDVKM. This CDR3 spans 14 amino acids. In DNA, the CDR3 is TGTGCCAGCAGCAACTCAGGGGCCAATGAAAAACTGTTTTTT. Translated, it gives CASSNSGANEKLFF.

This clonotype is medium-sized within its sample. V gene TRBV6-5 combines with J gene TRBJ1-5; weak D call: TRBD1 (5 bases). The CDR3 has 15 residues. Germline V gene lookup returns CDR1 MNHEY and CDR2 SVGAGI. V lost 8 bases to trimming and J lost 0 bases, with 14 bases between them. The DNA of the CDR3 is TGTGCCAGCTCCCCAGGGACGATTAGCAATCAGCCCCAGCATTTT. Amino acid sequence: CASSPGTISNQPQHF.

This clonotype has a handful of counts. CDR3 DNA sequence: TGTGCCAGCAGTTACTCGAGAGGGACTGAAGCTTTCTTT. Translated: CASSYSRGTEAFF. The chain combines TRBV6-6 with TRBJ1-1; no clear D gene. CDR1 and CDR2 from the germline V gene are MNHNY and SVGAGI (reference sequence). The V and J ends lost 0 bases and 5 bases respectively, with 7 bases between them. The CDR3 has 13 amino acids.

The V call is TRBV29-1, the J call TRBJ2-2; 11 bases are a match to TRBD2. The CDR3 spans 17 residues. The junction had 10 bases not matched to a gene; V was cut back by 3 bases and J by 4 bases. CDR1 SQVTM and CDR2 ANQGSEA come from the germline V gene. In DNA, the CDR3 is TGCAGCGTTGATGACCCCCATAGCGGGGGGGTCACCGGGGAGCTGTTTTTT. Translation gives CSVDDPHSGGVTGELFF.

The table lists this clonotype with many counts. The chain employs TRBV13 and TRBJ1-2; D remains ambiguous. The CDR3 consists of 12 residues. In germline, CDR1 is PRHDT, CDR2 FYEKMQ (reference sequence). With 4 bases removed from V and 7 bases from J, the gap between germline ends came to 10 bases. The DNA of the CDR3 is TGTGCCAGCAGCTCCCTGAGCTCTGGCTACACCTTC. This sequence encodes CASSSLSSGYTF.

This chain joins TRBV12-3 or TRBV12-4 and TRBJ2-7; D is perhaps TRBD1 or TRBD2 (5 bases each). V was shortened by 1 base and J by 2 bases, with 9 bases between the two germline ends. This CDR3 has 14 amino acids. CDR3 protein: CASSLGDGAYEQYF. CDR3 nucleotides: TGTGCCAGCAGTTTAGGGGACGGGGCCTACGAGCAGTACTTC.

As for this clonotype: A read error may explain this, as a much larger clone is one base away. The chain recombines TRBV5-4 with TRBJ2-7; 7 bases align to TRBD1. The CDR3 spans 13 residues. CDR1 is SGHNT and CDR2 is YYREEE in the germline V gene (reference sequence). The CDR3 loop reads CVSSLRQGDEQYF. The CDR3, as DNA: TGTGTCAGCAGCTTGCGACAGGGAGACGAGCAGTACTTC.

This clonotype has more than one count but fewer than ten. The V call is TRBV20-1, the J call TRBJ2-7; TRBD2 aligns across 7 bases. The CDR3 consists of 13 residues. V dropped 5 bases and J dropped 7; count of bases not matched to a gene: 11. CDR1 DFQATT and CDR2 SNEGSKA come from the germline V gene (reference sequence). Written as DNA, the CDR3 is TGCAGTGCTCCTATGGGGAGGGCTGGGGAGCAGTACTTC. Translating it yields CSAPMGRAGEQYF.

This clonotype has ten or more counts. The CDR3 reads CASSSGLVRETQYF. CDR3 bases: TGTGCCAGCAGTTCGGGACTAGTTCGGGAGACCCAGTACTTC. The chain recombines TRBV11-2 with TRBJ2-5, with 8 bases identical to TRBD2. This CDR3 has 14 residues. J lost 5 bases, V lost 6 bases, and 8 bases had no gene match. Germline V gene sequence: CDR1 SGHAT, CDR2 FQNNGV.

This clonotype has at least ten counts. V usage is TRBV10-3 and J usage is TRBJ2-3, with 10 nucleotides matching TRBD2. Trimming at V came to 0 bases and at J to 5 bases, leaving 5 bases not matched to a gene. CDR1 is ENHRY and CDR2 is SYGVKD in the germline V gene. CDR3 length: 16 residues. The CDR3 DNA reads TGTGCCATCAGTGAGTCAGGGACTAGCGTGGGAGATACGCAGTATTTT. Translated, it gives CAISESGTSVGDTQYF.

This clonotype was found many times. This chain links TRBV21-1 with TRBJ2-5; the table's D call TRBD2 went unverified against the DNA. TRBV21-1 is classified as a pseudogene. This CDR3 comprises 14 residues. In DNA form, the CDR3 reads TGTGCCAGCAGCACGGGACTAGCGGGACGCCTACAGTACTTC. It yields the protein CASSTGLAGRLQYF.

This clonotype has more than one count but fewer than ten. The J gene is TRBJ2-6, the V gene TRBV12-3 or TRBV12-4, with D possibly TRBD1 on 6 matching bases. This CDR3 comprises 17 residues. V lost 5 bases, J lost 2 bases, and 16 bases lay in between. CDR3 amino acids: CASSLSQGIAGANVLTF. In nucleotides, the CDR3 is TGTGCCAGCAGTCTCTCACAGGGAATCGCTGGGGCCAACGTCCTGACTTTC.

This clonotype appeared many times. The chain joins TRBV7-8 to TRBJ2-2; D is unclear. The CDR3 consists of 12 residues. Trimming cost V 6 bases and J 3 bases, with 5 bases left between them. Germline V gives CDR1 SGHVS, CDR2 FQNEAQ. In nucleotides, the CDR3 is TGTGCCAGCAGTTCCTACACCGGGGAGCTGTTTTTT. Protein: CASSSYTGELFF.

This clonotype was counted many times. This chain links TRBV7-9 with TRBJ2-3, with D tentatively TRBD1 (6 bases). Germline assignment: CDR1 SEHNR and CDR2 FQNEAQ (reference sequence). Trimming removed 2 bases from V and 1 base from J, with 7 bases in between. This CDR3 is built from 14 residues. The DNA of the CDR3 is TGTGCCAGCAGCTTACGGACAGGCACAGATACGCAGTATTTT. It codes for CASSLRTGTDTQYF.